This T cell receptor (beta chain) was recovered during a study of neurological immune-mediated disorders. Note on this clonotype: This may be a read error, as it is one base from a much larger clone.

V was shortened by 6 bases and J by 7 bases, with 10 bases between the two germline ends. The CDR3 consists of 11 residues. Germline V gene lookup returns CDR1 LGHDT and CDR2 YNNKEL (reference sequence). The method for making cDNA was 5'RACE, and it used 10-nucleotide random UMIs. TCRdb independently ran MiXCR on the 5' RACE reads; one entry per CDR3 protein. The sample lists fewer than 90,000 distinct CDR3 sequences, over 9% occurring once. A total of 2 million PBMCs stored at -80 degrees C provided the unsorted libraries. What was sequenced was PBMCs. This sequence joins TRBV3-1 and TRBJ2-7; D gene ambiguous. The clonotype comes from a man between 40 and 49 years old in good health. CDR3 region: CASSGSIEQYF. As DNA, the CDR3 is TGTGCCAGCAGTGGATCCATTGAGCAGTACTTC.